This is a list of T cell receptor beta chains from one sample in a study of spatial heterogeneity in lung cancer. TCRdb re-derived calls from the 5' RACE reads in MiXCR, one entry per CDR3 protein. The sample holds about 25,000 distinct CDR3 sequences, 4.5% to 7.5% seen once. The sequencing used PBMCs, collected at follow-up. Receptor source: a male donor with early-stage non-small cell lung cancer. The CDR3 runs from the conserved cysteine through the conserved F or W. The order of the fields is J gene, V gene, clone size, CDR3 protein. Where a row states a size, it is once, few, many or the class of an expanded clone; other rows omit it.

TRBJ2-1 | TRBV6-5 | many | CASTSHGEQFF
TRBJ1-5 | TRBV25-1 | many | CASSLRESNQPQHF
TRBJ1-3 | TRBV20-1 | NA | CSATDRAAGNTIYF
TRBJ1-4 | TRBV5-5 | few | CASSTTWDGEKLFF
TRBJ1-5 | TRBV3-1 | many | CASSLGGTGTEPQHF
TRBJ2-7 | TRBV20-1 | many | CSARRAGLSYEQYF
TRBJ1-4 | TRBV7-9 | NA | CASSLGRTTNEKLFF
TRBJ1-2 | TRBV2 | few | CASSARQNSNYGYTF
TRBJ1-1 | TRBV5-5 | NA | CASTRTGGNTEAFF
TRBJ2-5 | TRBV7-2 | few | CASSPVRGRQETQYF
TRBJ1-1 | TRBV5-1 | many | CASSLSVNTEAFF
TRBJ1-4 | TRBV11-3 | few | CASSPRDSGNEKLFF
TRBJ2-3 | TRBV4-3 | NA | CASSQDHFEGTDTQYF
TRBJ1-1 | TRBV3-1 | many | CASSQGFGTEAFF
TRBJ1-2 | TRBV5-1 | many | CASSEGPGNYGYTF
TRBJ1-1 | TRBV28 | many | CASSIQGAVEAFF
TRBJ1-4 | TRBV7-9 | NA | CASSTGTGGEKLFF
TRBJ1-2 | TRBV2 | many | CASLRGQDYGYTF
TRBJ2-2 | TRBV27 | few | CASSLWGRNTGELFF
TRBJ2-3 | TRBV20-1 | few | CSARGVSGRGADTQYF
TRBJ2-1 | TRBV12-3/TRBV12-4 | few | CASSYLSREQFF
TRBJ2-5 | TRBV20-1 | few | CSARNRDYGLGTQYF
TRBJ2-1 | TRBV7-3 | many | CASSGSASSYNEQFF
TRBJ2-2 | TRBV15 | few | CATSRDRATGELFF
TRBJ2-5 | TRBV29-1 | many | CSVEANRAFQETQYF
TRBJ2-5 | TRBV4-3 | many | CASSPRLGVGQETQYF
TRBJ1-4 | TRBV11-2 | many | CASSPGPSEGYRKLFF
TRBJ1-1 | TRBV6-1 | many | CASGYVGVNTEAFF
TRBJ2-1 | TRBV27 | many | CASSFYPGLAAYNEQFF
TRBJ1-1 | TRBV9 | many | CASSVVGGGTEAFF
TRBJ1-5 | TRBV18 | few | CASSPTVAGQPQHF
TRBJ2-5 | TRBV5-4 | many | CASSRPHTGAGETQYF
TRBJ1-5 | TRBV18 | many | CASSPTGVQPQHF
TRBJ1-6 | TRBV25-1 | NA | CASSDGDRVENSPLHF
TRBJ2-2 | TRBV4-1 | NA | CASSQDTPVVANTGELFF
TRBJ2-7 | TRBV10-3 | NA | CAISESRNSYEQYF
TRBJ2-5 | TRBV7-2 | few | CASRIIVTQYF
TRBJ1-1 | TRBV4-3 | many | CASSQDQGGPEAFF
TRBJ2-2 | TRBV20-1 | few | CSARTGGNTGELFF
TRBJ1-4 | TRBV2 | many | CASSGLDRSEKLFF
TRBJ1-2 | TRBV7-6 | few | CASSLNPGQTVLF
TRBJ2-1 | TRBV7-2 | many | CASSRRLAGVNDEQFF
TRBJ1-6 | TRBV6-4 | few | CASSDSGQGLWGNSPLHF
TRBJ1-1 | TRBV9 | many | CASSARPATLNTEAFF
TRBJ1-2 | TRBV6-5 | NA | CASSSRGLTNYGYTF
TRBJ1-5 | TRBV7-9 | many | CASSTTGTGILGNQPQHF
TRBJ2-7 | TRBV5-6 | many | CASSSLAGRGPSYEQYF
TRBJ2-1 | TRBV30 | many | CAWSVPGASHFYNEQFF
TRBJ1-2 | TRBV6-2/TRBV6-3 | many | CASRTAIDGYTF
TRBJ2-1 | TRBV3-1 | many | CASSQGWENEQFF